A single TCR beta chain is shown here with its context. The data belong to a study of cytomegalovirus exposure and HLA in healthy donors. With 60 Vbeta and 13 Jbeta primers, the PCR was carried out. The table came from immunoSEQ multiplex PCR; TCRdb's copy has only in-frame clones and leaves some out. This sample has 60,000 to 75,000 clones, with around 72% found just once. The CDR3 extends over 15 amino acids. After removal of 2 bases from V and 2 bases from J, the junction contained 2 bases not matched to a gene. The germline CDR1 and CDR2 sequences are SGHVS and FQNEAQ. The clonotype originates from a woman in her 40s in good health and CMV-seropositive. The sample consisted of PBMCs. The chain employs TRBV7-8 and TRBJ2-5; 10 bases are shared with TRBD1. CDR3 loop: CASSLWGQGQETQYF. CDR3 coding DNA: TGTGCCAGCAGCTTATGGGGACAGGGGCAAGAGACCCAGTACTTC.